The 22 T cell receptor beta chains below come from one sample, sequenced in a study of prognosis after radiotherapy for stage I lung cancer. Multiplex PCR, run in two rounds, amplified TCR beta CDR3 from genomic DNA. With primers specific to each TRBV and TRBJ gene, the first-round PCR was performed. MiXCR, run by TCRdb on the multiplex PCR reads, gives a single entry per CDR3 protein. The profile shows about 25,000 distinct CDR3 sequences, 40% of them singletons. The sequences come from PBMCs, collected before or after stereotactic body radiation therapy (not recorded which). Receptor source: a donor at least 50 years old with non-small cell lung cancer.

This clonotype is labeled medium-sized. V gene TRBV6-2 or TRBV6-3 combines with J gene TRBJ1-2, with 11 bases fitting TRBD1. V dropped 6 bases and J dropped 8; count of bases not matched to a gene: 11. CDR1 and CDR2 from the germline V gene are MNHEY and SVGEGT. The CDR3 totals 15 residues. The CDR3 region has the DNA TGTGCCAGCAGCCCACTAGGACAGGGGGCGGGAGGCTACACCTTC. This encodes CASSPLGQGAGGYTF.

The chain carries TRBV9 and TRBJ2-1, with TRBD2 matching 7 bases. With 6 bases clipped from V and 5 bases from J, the junction kept 11 bases outside the gene matches. CDR1 is SGDLS, CDR2 YYNGEE, per germline. The CDR3 consists of 15 residues. Here the CDR3 DNA reads TGTGCCAGCATCACTCGGTTACTAGCGCACAATGAGCAGTTCTTC. It yields the protein CASITRLLAHNEQFF.

This clonotype was counted at least ten times. This may arise from a read error, as a much more abundant clone is one base away. The chain employs TRBV12-5 and TRBJ2-3, with D tentatively TRBD2 (6 bases). The CDR3 totals 14 residues. Germline CDR1 reads LGHNT; CDR2 reads FRNRAP. CDR3: CASSLEGLGDTQYF. The CDR3, as DNA: TGTGCTAGTAGTTTGGAGGGCCTCGGAGATACGCAGTATTTT.

This clonotype was counted ten times or more. At one end, the junction sequence differs from germline, possibly due to a read error. The CDR3 reads CASSSLPGPQETQYF. The CDR3 coding sequence is TGTGCTAGCAGCTCCCTCCCCGGGCCGCAAGAGACCCAGTACTTC. The J gene is TRBJ2-5, the V gene TRBV7-7; the D is unclear. The CDR3 totals 15 residues. Per the germline V gene, CDR1 is SSHAT and CDR2 is FNYEAQ (reference sequence).

Of note for this clonotype: It may be a read error: a sequence one base away is much more abundant. The V gene is TRBV7-9, the J gene TRBJ1-5, with unresolved D. The CDR3 extends over 12 amino acids. CDR1 is SEHNR and CDR2 is FQNEAQ in the germline V gene (reference sequence). CDR3 region: CASSLNNHPQHF. CDR3 DNA: TGTGCCAGCAGCTTGAACAATCATCCCCAGCATTTT. The variable domain in full, completed from reference TRBV7-9 and TRBJ1-5, reads DTGVSQNPRHKITKRGQNVTFRCDPISEHNRLYWYRQTLGQGPEFLTYFQNEAQLEKSRLLSDRFSAERPKGSFSTLEIQRTEQGDSAMYLCASSLNNHPQHFGDGTRLSIL.

Many counts were recorded for this clonotype. The chain couples TRBV6-2 or TRBV6-3 to TRBJ2-6, with D perhaps matching TRBD1 or TRBD2 (6 bases each). The germline CDR1 and CDR2 sequences are MNHEY and SVGEGT. Trimming pared 4 bases from V and 2 bases from J, leaving 15 bases between. The CDR3 is made up of 17 amino acids. The CDR3 is CASSSPPGAPGANVLTF. The CDR3 DNA reads TGTGCCAGCAGTTCTCCCCCGGGGGCTCCTGGGGCCAACGTCCTGACTTTC.

With regard to this clonotype: Given a far larger clone just one base away, this is likely a sequencing read error. The chain joins TRBV2 to TRBJ2-7; 10 nucleotides line up with TRBD1. Looked up from germline, CDR1 is SNHLY and CDR2 is FYNNEI. CDR3 length: 14 residues. V gave up 6 bases and J gave up 4 bases; unmatched junction bases: 6. Here the CDR3 DNA reads TGTGCCAGCAGACCGCGGGACAGGGGATACGAGCAGTACTTC. It encodes CASRPRDRGYEQYF.

This clonotype showed up many times. The V call is TRBV12-3 or TRBV12-4, the J call TRBJ1-5; no clear D. There are 13 residues in the CDR3. Deletions cut 7 bases from V and 10 bases from J, with 17 bases between. CDR3 sequence: CASNDERNGPQHF. The CDR3 DNA reads as TGTGCCAGCAACGATGAGAGGAATGGACCCCAGCATTTT.

Ten or more counts support this clonotype. This rearrangement joins TRBV20-1 to TRBJ2-3, with 7 bases lining up with TRBD2. CDR1 is DFQATT, CDR2 SNEGSKA, per germline (reference sequence). This CDR3 has 15 amino acids. Losses at the gene ends were 6 bases for V and 0 bases for J; bases not matched to a gene: 9. This CDR3 reads CSASGRVPSTDTQYF. DNA of the CDR3: TGCAGTGCCTCAGGGAGGGTACCTAGCACAGATACGCAGTATTTT.

The CDR3 DNA sequence: TGTGCCAGCAGTCGGGGCTCCTACAATGAGCAGTTCTTC. This gives the protein CASSRGSYNEQFF. The chain couples TRBV6-4 to TRBJ2-1; D is perhaps TRBD2 (5 bases). Trimming took 5 bases from V and 0 from J, leaving 5 bases between them. The germline V gene has CDR1 MRHNA and CDR2 SNTAGT. The CDR3 extends over 13 amino acids.

This clonotype was picked up many times. The chain joins TRBV11-2 to TRBJ1-1, with D unclear. V gave up 5 bases and J gave up 4 bases, with 11 bases separating them. The CDR3 loop spans 13 amino acids. Germline CDR1 reads SGHAT; CDR2 reads FQNNGV. The CDR3 protein is CASSLSGSTEAFF. As DNA, the CDR3 is TGTGCCAGCAGCCTCAGCGGGAGCACTGAAGCTTTCTTT.

This clonotype ranks as medium-sized. This chain links TRBV11-2 with TRBJ1-1, with D tentatively TRBD1 (6 bases). The V and J ends lost 7 bases and 8 bases respectively, with 20 bases between them. This CDR3 region has 14 residues. Germline V lookup: CDR1 SGHAT, CDR2 FQNNGV. The CDR3 reads CASTTTGLGLEAFF. CDR3 DNA sequence: TGTGCCAGCACCACTACAGGGTTGGGACTCGAAGCTTTCTTT.

This clonotype was picked up many times. The chain has TRBV30 and TRBJ1-3; D unresolved. This CDR3 spans 14 amino acids. Trimming took off 2 bases at V and 0 bases at J, with 8 bases between the two ends. Germline-derived CDR1 and CDR2 are GTSNPN and SVGIG (reference sequence). In DNA form, the CDR3 reads TGTGCCTGGAGTCTAGGGAGCTCTGGAAACACCATATATTTT. Translating it yields CAWSLGSSGNTIYF.

Concerning this clonotype itself: Germline and junction disagree at one end, which may indicate a read error. The J gene is TRBJ2-6, the V gene TRBV6-1, with 7 bases that match TRBD2. CDR3 size: 16 residues. Germline assignment: CDR1 MNHNS and CDR2 SASEGT. The CDR3 reads CASSATSESGANVLTF. The DNA of the CDR3 is TGTGCCAGCAGTGCCACTAGCGAATCTGGGGCAAACGTCCTGACTTTC.

On this clonotype itself: A far larger clone is one base from this, pointing to a likely read error. The chain recombines TRBV6-4 with TRBJ2-7, with 8 bases fitting TRBD1. V gave up 8 bases and J gave up 1 base; unmatched junction bases: 4. Germline-derived CDR1 and CDR2 are MRHNA and SNTAGT. There are 13 residues in the CDR3. CDR3 region: CASGRTGSYEQYF. As DNA, the CDR3 is TGTGCCAGCGGTAGGACAGGGTCCTACGAGCAGTACTTC.

This clonotype has ten or more counts. This chain links TRBV12-3 or TRBV12-4 with TRBJ1-1; 7 bases agree with TRBD1. This CDR3 has 14 residues. Trimming removed 1 base from V and 1 base from J; junction bases left unmatched: 0. DNA for the CDR3: TGTGCCAGCAGTTTAGGACAGGGGAACACTGAAGCTTTCTTT. Encoded protein: CASSLGQGNTEAFF.

This clonotype was detected many times. The chain couples TRBV7-2 to TRBJ2-7, with 12 bases that match TRBD2. The CDR3 contains 15 residues. Trimming at V came to 3 bases and at J to 2 bases, leaving 2 bases not matched to a gene. Germline lookup yields CDR1 SGHTA and CDR2 FQGNSA. CDR3 in amino acids: CASSFLAGGAYEQYF. The CDR3 DNA sequence: TGTGCCAGCAGCTTTCTAGCGGGAGGGGCCTACGAGCAGTACTTC.

Worth noting for this clonotype: A read error likely explains this, since a far larger clone differs by one base. V usage is TRBV12-3 or TRBV12-4 and J usage is TRBJ2-7, with D tentatively TRBD2 (5 bases). Trimming stripped 6 bases from V and 6 bases from J, with 21 bases between. The CDR3 length is 15 residues. The CDR3 DNA sequence: TGTGCCAGCAGCCCCTTCTTGTCTAGCAGCTCCGAGCAGTACTTC. Protein: CASSPFLSSSSEQYF.

In its sample, this clonotype was seen many times. The rearrangement joins TRBV14 to TRBJ2-5; 14 bases match TRBD2. In germline, CDR1 is SGHDN, CDR2 FVKESK. The CDR3 covers 20 residues. V lost 2 bases to trimming and J lost 2 bases; unmatched junction nucleotides: 13. The CDR3 DNA is TGTGCCAGCAGCCAAACTCCCCCGGGACTAGCGGGAGTATGGCAAGAGACCCAGTACTTC. Protein sequence: CASSQTPPGLAGVWQETQYF.

This clonotype was recorded many times. The chain carries TRBV5-1 and TRBJ2-1, with 14 bases identical to TRBD2. Germline V gene data show CDR1 as SGHRS and CDR2 as YFSETQ. CDR3 length equals 15 residues. V lost 4 bases, J lost 8 bases, and 5 bases stayed unmatched. CDR3 residues: CASSVGLAGGYEQFF. The CDR3 DNA is TGCGCCAGCAGCGTCGGACTAGCGGGAGGATATGAGCAGTTCTTC.

This clonotype has at least ten counts. This sequence joins TRBV13 and TRBJ2-2; TRBD1 might be the D (5 bases). The V and J ends lost 5 bases and 0 bases respectively, with 13 bases between them. Germline-derived CDR1 and CDR2 are PRHDT and FYEKMQ (reference sequence). CDR3 length: 16 residues. The CDR3 loop reads CASSPSTDANTGELFF. The CDR3, as DNA: TGTGCCAGCAGCCCCTCGACAGATGCGAACACCGGGGAGCTGTTTTTT. The whole variable domain, remainder taken from reference TRBV13 and TRBJ2-2, is AAGVIQSPRHLIKEKRETATLKCYPIPRHDTVYWYQQGPGQDPQFLISFYEKMQSDKGSIPDRFSAQQFSDYHSELNMSSLELGDSALYFCASSPSTDANTGELFFGEGSRLTVL.

This clonotype was seen just once. The rearrangement links TRBV6-2 or TRBV6-3 to TRBJ2-7, with TRBD2 matching over 9 bases. Trimming removed 7 bases from V and 10 bases from J; junction bases left unmatched: 23. Per germline, CDR1 MNHEY and CDR2 SVGEGT. CDR3 length: 17 amino acids. CDR3 loop: CASNRAVAGASDSDQYF. The CDR3 region has the DNA TGTGCCAGCAACAGAGCGGTAGCGGGGGCTTCGGATAGCGATCAGTACTTC.